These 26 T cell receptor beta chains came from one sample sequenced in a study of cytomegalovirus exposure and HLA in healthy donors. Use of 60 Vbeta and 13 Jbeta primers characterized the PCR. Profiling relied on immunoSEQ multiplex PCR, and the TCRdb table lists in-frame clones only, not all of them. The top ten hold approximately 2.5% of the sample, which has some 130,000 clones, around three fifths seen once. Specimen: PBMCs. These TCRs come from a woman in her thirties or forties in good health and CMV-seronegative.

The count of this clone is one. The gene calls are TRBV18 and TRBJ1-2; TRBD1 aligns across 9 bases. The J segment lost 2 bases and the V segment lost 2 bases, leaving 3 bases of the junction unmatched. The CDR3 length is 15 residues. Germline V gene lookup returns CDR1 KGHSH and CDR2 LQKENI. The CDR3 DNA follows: TGTGCCAGCTCACCAGAGGACAGGGGAAACTATGGCTACACCTTC. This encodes CASSPEDRGNYGYTF.

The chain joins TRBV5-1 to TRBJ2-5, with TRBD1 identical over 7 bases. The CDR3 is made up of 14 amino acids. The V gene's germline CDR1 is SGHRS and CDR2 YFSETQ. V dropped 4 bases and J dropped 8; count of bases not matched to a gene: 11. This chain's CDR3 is CASSLWQGENTQYF. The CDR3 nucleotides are TGCGCCAGCAGCCTTTGGCAGGGGGAGAATACCCAGTACTTC.

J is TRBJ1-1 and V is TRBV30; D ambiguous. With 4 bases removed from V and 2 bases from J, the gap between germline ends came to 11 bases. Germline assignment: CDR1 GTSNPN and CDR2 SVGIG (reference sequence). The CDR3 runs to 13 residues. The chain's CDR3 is CAWNSERNTEAFF. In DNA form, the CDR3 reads TGTGCCTGGAATAGCGAACGAAACACTGAAGCTTTCTTT.

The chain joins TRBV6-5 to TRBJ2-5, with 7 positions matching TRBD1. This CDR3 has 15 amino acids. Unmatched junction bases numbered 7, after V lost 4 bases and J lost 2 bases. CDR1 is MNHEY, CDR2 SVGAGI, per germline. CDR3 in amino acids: CASSSSDREQETQYF. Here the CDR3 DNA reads TGTGCCAGCAGTTCCTCCGACAGGGAGCAAGAGACCCAGTACTTC.

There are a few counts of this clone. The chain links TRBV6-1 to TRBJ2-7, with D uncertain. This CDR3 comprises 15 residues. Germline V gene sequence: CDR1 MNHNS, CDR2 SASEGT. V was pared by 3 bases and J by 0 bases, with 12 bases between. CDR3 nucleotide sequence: TGTGCCAGCAGTGATTTAACTTTGAGCTCCTACGAGCAGTACTTC. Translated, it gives CASSDLTLSSYEQYF.

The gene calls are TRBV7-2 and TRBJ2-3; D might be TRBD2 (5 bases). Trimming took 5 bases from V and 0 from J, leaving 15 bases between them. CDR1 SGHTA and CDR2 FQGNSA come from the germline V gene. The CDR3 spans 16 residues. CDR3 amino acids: CASSPRGSLSTDTQYF. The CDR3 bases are TGTGCCAGCAGCCCCCGGGGTAGCTTAAGCACAGATACGCAGTATTTT. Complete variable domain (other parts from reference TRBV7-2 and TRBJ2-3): GAGVSQSPSNKVTEKGKDVELRCDPISGHTALYWYRQSLGQGLEFLIYFQGNSAPDKSGLPSDRFSAERTGGSVSTLTIQRTQQEDSAVYLCASSPRGSLSTDTQYFGPGTRLTVL.

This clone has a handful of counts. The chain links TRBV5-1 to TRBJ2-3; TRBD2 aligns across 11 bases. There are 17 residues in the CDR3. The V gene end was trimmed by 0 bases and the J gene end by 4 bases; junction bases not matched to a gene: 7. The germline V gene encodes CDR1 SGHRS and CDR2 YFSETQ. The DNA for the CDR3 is TGCGCCAGCAGCTTGGCCCTAGCGGGGGGAGGCGCAGATACGCAGTATTTT. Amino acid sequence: CASSLALAGGGADTQYF.

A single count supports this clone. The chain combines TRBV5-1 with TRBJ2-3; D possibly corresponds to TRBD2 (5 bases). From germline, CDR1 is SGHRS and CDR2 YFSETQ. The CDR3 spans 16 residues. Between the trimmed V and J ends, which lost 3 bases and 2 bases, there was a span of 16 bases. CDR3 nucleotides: TGCGCCAGCAGCTCCCGTGTCGGGGAACTCACAGATACGCAGTATTTT. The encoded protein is CASSSRVGELTDTQYF. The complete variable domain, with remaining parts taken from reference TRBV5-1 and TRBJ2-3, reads KAGVTQTPRYLIKTRGQQVTLSCSPISGHRSVSWYQQTPGQGLQFLFEYFSETQRNKGNFPGRFSGRQFSNSRSEMNVSTLELGDSALYLCASSSRVGELTDTQYFGPGTRLTVL.

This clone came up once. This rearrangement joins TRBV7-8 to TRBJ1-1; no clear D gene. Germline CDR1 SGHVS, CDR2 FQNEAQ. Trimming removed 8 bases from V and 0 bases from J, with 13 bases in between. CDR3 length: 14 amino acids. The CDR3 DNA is TGTGCCAGCCGGCCCGGGTTGATGAACACTGAAGCTTTCTTT. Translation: CASRPGLMNTEAFF.

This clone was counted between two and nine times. The CDR3 sequence is CASSLTEIYEQYF. The CDR3 DNA follows: TGTGCCAGCAGCTTAACCGAGATCTACGAGCAGTACTTC. The chain employs TRBV7-9 and TRBJ2-7; D uncertain. With 2 bases removed from V and 3 bases from J, the gap between germline ends came to 8 bases. CDR1 and CDR2 (germline): SEHNR, FQNEAQ (reference sequence). The CDR3 runs 13 residues.

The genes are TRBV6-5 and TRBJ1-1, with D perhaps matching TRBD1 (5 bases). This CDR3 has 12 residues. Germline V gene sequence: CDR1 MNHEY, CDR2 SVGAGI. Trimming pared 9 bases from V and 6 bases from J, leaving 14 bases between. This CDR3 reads CASGPRGSEAFF. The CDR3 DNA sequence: TGTGCCAGTGGACCGCGGGGGTCTGAAGCTTTCTTT.

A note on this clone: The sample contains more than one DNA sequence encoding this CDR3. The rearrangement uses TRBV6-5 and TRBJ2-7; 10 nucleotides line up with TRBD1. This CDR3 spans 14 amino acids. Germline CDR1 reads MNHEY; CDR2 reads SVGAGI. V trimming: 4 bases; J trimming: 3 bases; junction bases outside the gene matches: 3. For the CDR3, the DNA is TGTGCCAGCAGTTTTCGGGACAGGGGCTACGAGCAGTACTTC. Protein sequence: CASSFRDRGYEQYF.

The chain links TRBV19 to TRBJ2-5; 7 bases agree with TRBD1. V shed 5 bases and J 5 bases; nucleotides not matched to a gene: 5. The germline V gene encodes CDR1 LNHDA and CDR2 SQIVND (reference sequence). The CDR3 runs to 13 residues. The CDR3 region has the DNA TGTGCCAGTAGTCCCTCGGACAGGGAGACCCAGTACTTC. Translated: CASSPSDRETQYF.

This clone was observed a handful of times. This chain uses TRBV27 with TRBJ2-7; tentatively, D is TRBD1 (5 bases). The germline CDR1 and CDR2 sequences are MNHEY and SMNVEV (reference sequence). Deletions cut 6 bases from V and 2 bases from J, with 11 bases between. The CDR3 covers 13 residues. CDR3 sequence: CASRAGIPYEQYF. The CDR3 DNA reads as TGTGCCAGCAGGGCAGGGATCCCCTACGAGCAGTACTTC.

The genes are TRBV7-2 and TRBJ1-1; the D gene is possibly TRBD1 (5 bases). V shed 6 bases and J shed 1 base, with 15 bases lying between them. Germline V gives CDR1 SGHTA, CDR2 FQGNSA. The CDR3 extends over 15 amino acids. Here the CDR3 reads CASRAGGAGNTEAFF. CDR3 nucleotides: TGTGCCAGCAGAGCGGGAGGGGCCGGGAACACTGAAGCTTTCTTT.

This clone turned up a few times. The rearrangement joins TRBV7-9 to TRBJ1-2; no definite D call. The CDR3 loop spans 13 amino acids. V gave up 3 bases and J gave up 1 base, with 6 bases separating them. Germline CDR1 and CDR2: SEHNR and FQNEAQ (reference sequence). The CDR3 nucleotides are TGTGCCAGCAGCTTCTCGAGTAACTATGGCTACACCTTC. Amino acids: CASSFSSNYGYTF.

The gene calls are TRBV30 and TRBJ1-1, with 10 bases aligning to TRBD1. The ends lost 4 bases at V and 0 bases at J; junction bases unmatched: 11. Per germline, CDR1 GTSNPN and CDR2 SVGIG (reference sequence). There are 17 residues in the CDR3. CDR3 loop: CAWIGDRGSLMNTEAFF. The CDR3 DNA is TGTGCCTGGATCGGGGACAGGGGCAGCCTCATGAACACTGAAGCTTTCTTT.

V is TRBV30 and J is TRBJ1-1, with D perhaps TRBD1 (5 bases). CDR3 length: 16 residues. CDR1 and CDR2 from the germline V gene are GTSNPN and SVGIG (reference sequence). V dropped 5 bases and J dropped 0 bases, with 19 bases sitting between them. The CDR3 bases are TGTGCCTGGTTCCCTTCACCAGGGTATATGAACACTGAAGCTTTCTTT. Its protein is CAWFPSPGYMNTEAFF.

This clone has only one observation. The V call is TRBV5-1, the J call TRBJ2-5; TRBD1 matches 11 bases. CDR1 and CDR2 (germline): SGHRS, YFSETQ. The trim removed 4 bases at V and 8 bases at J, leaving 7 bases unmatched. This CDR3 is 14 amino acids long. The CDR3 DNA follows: TGCGCCAGCAGCCTCCCGGGACAGGGGGGAACCCAGTACTTC. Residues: CASSLPGQGGTQYF.

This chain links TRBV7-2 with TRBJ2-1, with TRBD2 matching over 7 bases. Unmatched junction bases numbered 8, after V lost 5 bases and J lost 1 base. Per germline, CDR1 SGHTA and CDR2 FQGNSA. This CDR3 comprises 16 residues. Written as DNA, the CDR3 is TGTGCCAGCAGCGGGCGACTAGCTGGGTCCTACAATGAGCAGTTCTTC. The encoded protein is CASSGRLAGSYNEQFF. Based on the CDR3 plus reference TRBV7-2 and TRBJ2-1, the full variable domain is GAGVSQSPSNKVTEKGKDVELRCDPISGHTALYWYRQSLGQGLEFLIYFQGNSAPDKSGLPSDRFSAERTGGSVSTLTIQRTQQEDSAVYLCASSGRLAGSYNEQFFGPGTRLTVL.

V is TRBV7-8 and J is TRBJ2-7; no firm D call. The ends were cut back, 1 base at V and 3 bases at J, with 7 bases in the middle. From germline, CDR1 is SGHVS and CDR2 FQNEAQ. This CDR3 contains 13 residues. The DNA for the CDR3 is TGTGCCAGCAGCTTAGGCCAGGTCTACGAGCAGTACTTC. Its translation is CASSLGQVYEQYF.

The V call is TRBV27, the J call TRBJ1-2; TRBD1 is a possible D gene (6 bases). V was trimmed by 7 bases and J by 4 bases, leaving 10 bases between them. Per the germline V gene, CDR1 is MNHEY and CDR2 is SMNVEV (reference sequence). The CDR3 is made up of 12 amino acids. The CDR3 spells CASKQGPYGYTF. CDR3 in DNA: TGTGCCAGCAAGCAGGGGCCCTATGGCTACACCTTC.

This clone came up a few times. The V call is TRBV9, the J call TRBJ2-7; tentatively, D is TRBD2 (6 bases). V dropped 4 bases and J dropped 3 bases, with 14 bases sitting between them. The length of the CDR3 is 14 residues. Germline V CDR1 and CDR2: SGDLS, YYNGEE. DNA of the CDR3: TGTGCCAGCAGCCACCTGGGACTCCTCTACGAGCAGTACTTC. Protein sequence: CASSHLGLLYEQYF.

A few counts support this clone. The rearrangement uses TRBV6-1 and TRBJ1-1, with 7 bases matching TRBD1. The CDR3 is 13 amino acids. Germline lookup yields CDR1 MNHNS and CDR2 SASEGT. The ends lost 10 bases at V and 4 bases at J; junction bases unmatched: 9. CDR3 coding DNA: TGTGCCACATCTAGGGGGCCTGGCACTGAAGCTTTCTTT. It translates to CATSRGPGTEAFF.

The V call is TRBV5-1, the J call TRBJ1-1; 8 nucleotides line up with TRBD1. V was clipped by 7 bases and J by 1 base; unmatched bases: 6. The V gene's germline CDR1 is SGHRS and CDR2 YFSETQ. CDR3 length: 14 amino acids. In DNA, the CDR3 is TGCGCCAGCGAGGAGGGGACAGGGAACACTGAAGCTTTCTTT. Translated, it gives CASEEGTGNTEAFF. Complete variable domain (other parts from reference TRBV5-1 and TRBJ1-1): KAGVTQTPRYLIKTRGQQVTLSCSPISGHRSVSWYQQTPGQGLQFLFEYFSETQRNKGNFPGRFSGRQFSNSRSEMNVSTLELGDSALYLCASEEGTGNTEAFFGQGTRLTVV.

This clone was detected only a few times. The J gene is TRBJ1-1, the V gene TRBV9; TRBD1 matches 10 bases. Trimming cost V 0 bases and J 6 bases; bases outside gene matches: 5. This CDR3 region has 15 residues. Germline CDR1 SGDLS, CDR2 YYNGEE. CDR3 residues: CASSVAAGTGAEAFF. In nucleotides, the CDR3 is TGTGCCAGCAGCGTAGCAGCCGGGACAGGGGCTGAAGCTTTCTTT.